The next 23 T cell receptor beta chains were all read from a single sample in a study of T cell responses to AZD1222 COVID-19 vaccine. Some clones are missing from TCRdb's copy, which holds only in-frame ones; the method was immunoSEQ multiplex PCR. The data show 150,000 to 200,000 clones, 90% to 95% seen once. Sequencing used peripheral blood, obtained on day 0 of AZD1222 vaccination. The receptors were gathered from an adult in good health.

The V call is TRBV7-2, the J call TRBJ1-2; 9 nucleotides align to TRBD1. Germline-derived CDR1 and CDR2 are SGHTA and FQGNSA. V lost 6 bases and J lost 6; bases outside the gene matches: 5. This CDR3 comprises 13 residues. This CDR3 reads CASRRTGANGYTF. DNA for the CDR3: TGTGCCAGCAGACGGACAGGGGCAAATGGCTACACCTTC.

This chain links TRBV6-6 with TRBJ1-2; tentative D call: TRBD1 (5 bases). V was cut by 7 bases and J by 0 bases, with 12 bases left in between. The CDR3 has 14 amino acids. Germline V lookup: CDR1 MNHNY, CDR2 SVGAGI (reference sequence). The CDR3 nucleotides are TGTGCCAGCACTGATGACAGAGCTAACTATGGCTACACCTTC. Encoded protein: CASTDDRANYGYTF.

This clone was observed once. This sequence joins TRBV19 and TRBJ2-7; D assignment may be TRBD1 or TRBD2 (5 bases each). Trimming removed 3 bases at V and 4 bases at J, with 19 bases between. Germline V gene sequence: CDR1 LNHDA, CDR2 SQIVND (reference sequence). The CDR3 totals 16 residues. The DNA of the CDR3 is TGTGCCAGTAGTATGGGCCTGGGGGAAGAGCTTTACGAGCAGTACTTC. It yields the protein CASSMGLGEELYEQYF.

The chain joins TRBV12-3 or TRBV12-4 to TRBJ2-2; D remains unclear. The CDR3 contains 10 residues. V lost 3 bases and J 9 bases, leaving 2 bases between the germline ends. The CDR3 spells CASSFRELFF. As DNA, the CDR3 is TGTGCCAGCAGTTTTCGGGAGCTGTTTTTT.

The chain uses TRBV7-8 and TRBJ2-7, with D possibly called TRBD1 or TRBD2 (5 bases each). Germline assignment: CDR1 SGHVS and CDR2 FQNEAQ. The CDR3 spans 16 residues. Trimming removed 1 base from V and 4 bases from J, with 17 bases in between. DNA for the CDR3: TGTGCCAGCAGCTTAGTGGGGTTCAGGGACGGTTACGAGCAGTACTTC. The encoded protein is CASSLVGFRDGYEQYF.

The CDR3 here is CASSRGIKNTEAFF. CDR3 bases: TGCGCCAGCAGTCGTGGGATCAAGAACACTGAAGCTTTCTTT. The chain combines TRBV23-1 with TRBJ1-1; no firm D call. TRBV23-1 counts as an open reading frame of uncertain function. The CDR3 sequence is 14 residues long. Trimming left V 4 bases short and J 1 base short, with 10 bases between.

The rearrangement joins TRBV7-9 to TRBJ2-7, with a tentative D call TRBD1 (6 bases). Germline values: CDR1 SEHNR, CDR2 FQNEAQ (reference sequence). This CDR3 spans 17 amino acids. The V gene lost 4 bases and the J gene lost 3 bases, with 22 bases spanning the gap. The CDR3 DNA follows: TGTGCCAGCAGCTCCAGCCGGTGGGGGACACAGATCTACGAGCAGTACTTC. Its protein product is CASSSSRWGTQIYEQYF.

The V and J genes are TRBV28 and TRBJ1-5; weak D call: TRBD1 (6 bases). Germline-derived CDR1 and CDR2 are MDHEN and SYDVKM. The CDR3 has 15 amino acids. V was cut by 5 bases and J by 4 bases, with 15 bases left in between. CDR3 sequence (DNA): TGTGCCAGCAGTCTAACTGGGGGGCTTAATCAGCCCCAGCATTTT. This gives the protein CASSLTGGLNQPQHF.

A single count supports this clone. The gene calls are TRBV20-1 and TRBJ1-2; no clear D gene. Trimming stripped 1 base from V and 4 bases from J, with 4 bases between. Germline V gives CDR1 DFQATT, CDR2 SNEGSKA (reference sequence). CDR3 size: 11 residues. CDR3: CSARVIYGYTF. The CDR3 DNA reads as TGCAGTGCTAGAGTGATCTATGGCTACACCTTC.

This clone was seen a few times. The V and J genes are TRBV27 and TRBJ1-1, with TRBD1 matching 11 bases. This CDR3 has 15 amino acids. The germline V gene has CDR1 MNHEY and CDR2 SMNVEV (reference sequence). V shed 8 bases, J shed 4 bases, and the junction held 9 bases outside the gene matches. CDR3 amino acids: CASATRDRGFTEAFF. The CDR3 DNA follows: TGTGCCAGCGCGACCCGGGACAGGGGGTTCACTGAAGCTTTCTTT.

This clone was seen once. The genes are TRBV2 and TRBJ1-5; TRBD1 aligns across 7 bases. CDR1 is SNHLY and CDR2 is FYNNEI in the germline V gene. After removal of 6 bases from V and 6 bases from J, the junction contained 5 bases not matched to a gene. The CDR3 loop spans 13 amino acids. The DNA of the CDR3 is TGTGCCAGCAGAAGGGACAGCGGTCAGCCCCAGCATTTT. Translating it yields CASRRDSGQPQHF.

The chain combines TRBV11-2 with TRBJ1-1; TRBD1 might be the D (6 bases). The CDR3 is 14 amino acids. Looked up from germline, CDR1 is SGHAT and CDR2 is FQNNGV. With 4 bases removed from V and 6 bases from J, the gap between germline ends came to 15 bases. CDR3 residues: CASSSRQARAEAFF. The CDR3, as DNA: TGTGCCAGCAGCTCCCGACAGGCGCGGGCTGAAGCTTTCTTT.

Here the CDR3 reads CAWSVVVRTSGSLGANVLTF. The CDR3 region has the DNA TGTGCCTGGAGTGTAGTGGTCCGGACTAGCGGGAGCCTAGGGGCCAACGTCCTGACTTTC. The rearrangement joins TRBV30 to TRBJ2-6; TRBD2 aligns across 13 bases. CDR3 length equals 20 residues. The germline V gene has CDR1 GTSNPN and CDR2 SVGIG (reference sequence). Germline trimming cut 0 bases from V and 4 bases from J; bases unmatched to any gene: 12.

The chain employs TRBV28 and TRBJ2-3; TRBD2 aligns across 11 bases. CDR1 is MDHEN and CDR2 is SYDVKM in the germline V gene. V was pared by 9 bases and J by 5 bases, with 13 bases of the junction left unmatched. This CDR3 spans 16 amino acids. The CDR3 is CASWRANGLAGDTQYF. The CDR3 DNA reads as TGTGCCAGTTGGAGGGCGAACGGACTAGCGGGAGATACGCAGTATTTT.

The J gene is TRBJ1-4, the V gene TRBV9, with D unresolved. Germline V CDR1 and CDR2: SGDLS, YYNGEE. V was pared by 4 bases and J by 4 bases, with 11 bases between. This CDR3 region has 14 residues. CDR3 in DNA: TGTGCCAGCAGCCCAGGAAACCGTAATGAAAAACTGTTTTTT. This codes for CASSPGNRNEKLFF.

The V and J genes are TRBV11-2 and TRBJ1-3; D call uncertain. The ends were cut back, 3 bases at V and 2 bases at J, with 8 bases in the middle. The CDR3 covers 14 residues. CDR1 SGHAT and CDR2 FQNNGV come from the germline V gene. Here the CDR3 reads CASSFLSTGNTIYF. The CDR3 nucleotides are TGTGCCAGCAGCTTCCTTAGTACTGGAAACACCATATATTTT.

V and J are TRBV7-2 and TRBJ2-7; no definite D call. CDR3 length: 16 amino acids. Deletions cut 8 bases from V and 2 bases from J, with 22 bases between. The germline CDR1 and CDR2 sequences are SGHTA and FQGNSA. The chain's CDR3 is CASEFLPLGQAYEQYF. CDR3 DNA sequence: TGTGCCAGCGAATTTTTACCGCTCGGGCAAGCCTACGAGCAGTACTTC.

J is TRBJ1-6 and V is TRBV7-3; the D is unclear. Germline V CDR1 and CDR2: SGHTA, FQGTGA. V was pared by 5 bases and J by 4 bases, with 6 bases between. The CDR3 contains 13 residues. This chain's CDR3 is CASSALYNSPLHF. The CDR3 DNA is TGTGCCAGCAGCGCGCTTTATAATTCACCCCTCCACTTT.

In DNA, the CDR3 is TGTGCCAGCAGTCTCTATGCAGAGAACACTGAAGCTTTCTTT. This gives the protein CASSLYAENTEAFF. The J gene is TRBJ1-1, the V gene TRBV6-5; D gene unclear. The V gene lost 5 bases and the J gene lost 1 base, with 11 bases spanning the gap. The CDR3 contains 14 residues. The germline CDR1 and CDR2 sequences are MNHEY and SVGAGI.

The chain joins TRBV5-1 to TRBJ2-7; the D gene is possibly TRBD2 (5 bases). This CDR3 region has 18 residues. Germline assignment: CDR1 SGHRS and CDR2 YFSETQ. Trimming removed 0 bases from V and 1 base from J, with 20 bases in between. In DNA, the CDR3 is TGCGCCAGCAGCTTGGCTTCGGGGTTAAAAAAAAGGTCCTACGAGCAGTACTTC. Translated: CASSLASGLKKRSYEQYF.

The rearrangement uses TRBV2 and TRBJ2-2, with D hard to call. This CDR3 comprises 13 residues. Germline values: CDR1 SNHLY, CDR2 FYNNEI. V lost 4 bases and J 5 bases, leaving 8 bases between the germline ends. The CDR3 DNA sequence: TGTGCCAGCAGTGCCGAGGCGACCGGGGAGCTGTTTTTT. Amino acid sequence: CASSAEATGELFF.

The chain joins TRBV28 to TRBJ2-7; D is unresolved. Trimming pared 5 bases from V and 6 bases from J, leaving 11 bases between. The CDR3 extends over 12 amino acids. Looked up from germline, CDR1 is MDHEN and CDR2 is SYDVKM. CDR3 nucleotides: TGTGCCAGCAGTCCCTGGGTGGGCGAGCAGTACTTC. Translating gives CASSPWVGEQYF. Full variable domain (missing parts from reference TRBV28 and TRBJ2-7): DVKVTQSSRYLVKRTGEKVFLECVQDMDHENMFWYRQDPGLGLRLIYFSYDVKMKEKGDIPEGYSVSREKKERFSLILESASTNQTSMYLCASSPWVGEQYFGPGTRLTVT.

V usage is TRBV3-1 (or the pseudogene TRBV3-2) and J usage is TRBJ1-4, with D unclear. Looked up from germline, CDR1 is LGHDT and CDR2 is YNNKEL (reference sequence). The ends were cut back, 1 base at V and 0 bases at J, with 3 bases in the middle. The CDR3 consists of 14 residues. In DNA, the CDR3 is TGTGCCAGCAGCCAAGGGGCAACTAATGAAAAACTGTTTTTT. Amino acid sequence: CASSQGATNEKLFF.